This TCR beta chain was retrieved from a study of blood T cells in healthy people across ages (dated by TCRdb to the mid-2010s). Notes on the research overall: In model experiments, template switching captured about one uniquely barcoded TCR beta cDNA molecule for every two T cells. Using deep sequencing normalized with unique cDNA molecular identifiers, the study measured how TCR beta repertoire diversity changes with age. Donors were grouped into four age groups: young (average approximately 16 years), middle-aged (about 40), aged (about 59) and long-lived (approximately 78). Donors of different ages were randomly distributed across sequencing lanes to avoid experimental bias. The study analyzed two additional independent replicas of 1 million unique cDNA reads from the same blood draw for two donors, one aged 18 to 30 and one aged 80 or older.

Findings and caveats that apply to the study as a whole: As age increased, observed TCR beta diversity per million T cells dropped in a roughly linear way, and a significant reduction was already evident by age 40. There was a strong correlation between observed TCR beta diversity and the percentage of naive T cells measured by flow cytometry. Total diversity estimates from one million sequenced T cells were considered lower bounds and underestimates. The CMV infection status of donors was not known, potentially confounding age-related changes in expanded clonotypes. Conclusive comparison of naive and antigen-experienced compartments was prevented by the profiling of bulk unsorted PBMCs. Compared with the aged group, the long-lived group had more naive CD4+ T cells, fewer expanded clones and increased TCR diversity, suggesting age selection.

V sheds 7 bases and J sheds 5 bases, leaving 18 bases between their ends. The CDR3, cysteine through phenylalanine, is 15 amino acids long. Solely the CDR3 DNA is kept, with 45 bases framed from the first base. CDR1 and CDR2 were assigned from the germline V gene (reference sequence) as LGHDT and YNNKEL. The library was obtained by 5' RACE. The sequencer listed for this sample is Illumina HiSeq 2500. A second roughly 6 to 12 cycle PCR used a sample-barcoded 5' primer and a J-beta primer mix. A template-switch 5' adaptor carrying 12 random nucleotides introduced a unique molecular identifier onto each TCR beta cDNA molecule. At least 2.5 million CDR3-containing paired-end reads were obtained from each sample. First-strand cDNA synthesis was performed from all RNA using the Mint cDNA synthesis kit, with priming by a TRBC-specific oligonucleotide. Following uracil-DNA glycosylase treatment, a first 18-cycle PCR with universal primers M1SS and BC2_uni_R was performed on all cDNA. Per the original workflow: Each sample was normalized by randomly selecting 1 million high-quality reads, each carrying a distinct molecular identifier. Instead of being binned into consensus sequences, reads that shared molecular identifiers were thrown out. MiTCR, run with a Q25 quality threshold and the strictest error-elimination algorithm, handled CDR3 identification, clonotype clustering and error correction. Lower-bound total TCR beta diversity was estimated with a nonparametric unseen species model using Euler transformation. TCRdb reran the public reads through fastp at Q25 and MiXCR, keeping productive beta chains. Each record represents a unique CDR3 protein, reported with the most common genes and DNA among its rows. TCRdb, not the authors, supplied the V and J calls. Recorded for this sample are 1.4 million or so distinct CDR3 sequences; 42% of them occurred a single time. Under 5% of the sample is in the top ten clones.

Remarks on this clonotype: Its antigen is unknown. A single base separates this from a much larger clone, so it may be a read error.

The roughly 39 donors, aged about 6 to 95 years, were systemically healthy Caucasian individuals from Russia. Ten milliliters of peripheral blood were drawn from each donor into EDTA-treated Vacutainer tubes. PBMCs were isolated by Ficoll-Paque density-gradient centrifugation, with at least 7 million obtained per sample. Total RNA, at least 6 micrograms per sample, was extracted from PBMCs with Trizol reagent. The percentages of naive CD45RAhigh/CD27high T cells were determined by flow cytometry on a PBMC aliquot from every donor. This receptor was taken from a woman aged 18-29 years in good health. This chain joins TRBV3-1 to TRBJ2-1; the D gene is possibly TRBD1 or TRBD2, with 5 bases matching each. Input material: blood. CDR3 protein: CASKWGTDIHNEQFF. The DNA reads TGTGCCAGCAAATGGGGGACGGATATTCACAATGAGCAGTTCTTC.